This passage covers 17 T cell receptor beta chains from one sample sequenced in a study of T cell repertoires in cytomegalovirus infection. MiXCR, run by TCRdb on the reads, gives a single entry per CDR3 protein. The repertoire consists of about 360,000 distinct CDR3 sequences, with around a sixth occurring once and the leading ten covering around 8.6%. Sequenced material: PBMCs. The receptor source for this set is a human donor in good health (CMV status not recorded). Some clones in this sample may be carry-over from other donors' samples.

The chain has TRBV12-3 or TRBV12-4 and TRBJ2-2; no firm D call. The CDR3 runs 14 residues. V was clipped by 0 bases and J by 2 bases, with 4 bases between them. CDR3 loop: CASSLAKNTGELFF. In DNA, the CDR3 is TGTGCCAGCAGTTTAGCTAAAAACACCGGGGAGCTGTTTTTT.

The rearrangement links TRBV4-3 to TRBJ2-7; 11 bases map to TRBD2. The J segment lost 6 bases and the V segment lost 0 bases, leaving 4 bases of the junction unmatched. CDR1 and CDR2 from the germline V gene are LGHNA and YSLEER. There are 15 residues in the CDR3. The CDR3 sequence: CASSQDLGLAGEQYF. Written as DNA, the CDR3 is TGCGCCAGCAGCCAAGATCTCGGACTAGCGGGCGAGCAGTACTTC.

The rearrangement joins TRBV19 to TRBJ1-5; D is uncertain. This CDR3 contains 13 residues. The germline V gene encodes CDR1 LNHDA and CDR2 SQIVND (reference sequence). V gave up 8 bases and J gave up 2 bases, with 10 bases separating them. The CDR3 DNA is TGTGCCAGTGGTTTCTTGGGCAATCAGCCCCAGCATTTT. Its translation is CASGFLGNQPQHF.

With regard to this clonotype: With a much larger clone just one base away, this may be a read error. V and J are TRBV7-6 and TRBJ2-1, with 8 bases lining up with TRBD1. The germline CDR1 and CDR2 sequences are SGHVS and FNYEAQ. There are 14 residues in the CDR3. Trimming took 5 bases from V and 9 from J; bases not matched to a gene: 9. CDR3 protein: CASSAGQGGSEQFF. The CDR3 DNA follows: TGTGCCAGCAGCGCCGGACAGGGTGGTTCTGAGCAGTTCTTC.

This chain connects TRBV20-1 to TRBJ2-7, with no clear D. V lost 2 bases and J 2 bases, leaving 10 bases between the germline ends. This CDR3 region has 13 residues. CDR1 is DFQATT, CDR2 SNEGSKA, per germline (reference sequence). In DNA form, the CDR3 reads TGCAGTGCTAGAAAGACAAGAACCTACGAGCAGTACTTC. Translated, it gives CSARKTRTYEQYF.

This clonotype came up many times. The chain carries TRBV7-2 and TRBJ2-7; 8 nucleotides agree with TRBD1. Germline loops: CDR1 SGHTA, CDR2 FQGNSA. Trimming cost V 4 bases and J 6 bases; bases outside gene matches: 11. The CDR3 has 15 amino acids. As DNA, the CDR3 is TGTGCCAGCAGCTCCAAGTCTGGACAGGGACGCGAGCAGTACTTC. This gives the protein CASSSKSGQGREQYF.

This clonotype was counted at least ten times. This chain connects TRBV7-2 to TRBJ2-3; 14 positions match TRBD2. V shed 4 bases and J 0 bases; nucleotides not matched to a gene: 3. The germline gives CDR1 SGHTA, CDR2 FQGNSA. The CDR3 contains 17 residues. The DNA for the CDR3 is TGTGCCAGCAGCTCCAGACTAGCGGGAGGGAGCACAGATACGCAGTATTTT. This codes for CASSSRLAGGSTDTQYF.

The V and J genes are TRBV30 and TRBJ2-7, with 11 bases matching TRBD2. Germline loops: CDR1 GTSNPN, CDR2 SVGIG (reference sequence). The J segment lost 3 bases and the V segment lost 1 base, leaving 5 bases of the junction unmatched. CDR3 length equals 15 residues. The CDR3 sequence: CAWSGSGTSGYEQYF. CDR3 nucleotide sequence: TGTGCCTGGAGTGGTTCCGGGACTAGCGGCTACGAGCAGTACTTC.

This clonotype occurred many times. This chain uses TRBV7-2 with TRBJ2-7; 10 bases agree with TRBD2. Germline V gene lookup returns CDR1 SGHTA and CDR2 FQGNSA. Trimming cost V 5 bases and J 2 bases; bases outside gene matches: 9. The CDR3 consists of 16 residues. CDR3 amino acids: CASSRTSGMSPYEQYF. The CDR3 coding sequence is TGTGCCAGCAGCAGAACTAGCGGGATGTCTCCCTACGAGCAGTACTTC.

This clonotype was seen a few times. J is TRBJ1-3 and V is TRBV11-2; no clear D gene. CDR1 and CDR2 (germline): SGHAT, FQNNGV. This CDR3 spans 18 amino acids. Trimming shortened V by 0 bases and J by 10 bases, and 25 bases separated the two germline ends. CDR3 loop: CASSLDPYSRTNQRTIYF. DNA for the CDR3: TGTGCCAGCAGCTTAGATCCTTATTCAAGGACCAATCAGAGGACCATATATTTT.

This clonotype was seen just once. The genes are TRBV7-2 and TRBJ2-5, with 9 bases matching TRBD1. Trimming cost V 6 bases and J 5 bases; bases outside gene matches: 7. Per germline, CDR1 SGHTA and CDR2 FQGNSA. The CDR3 runs 14 residues. The CDR3 loop is CASSSDRGVETQYF. In DNA form, the CDR3 reads TGTGCCAGCAGTTCGGACAGGGGAGTTGAGACCCAGTACTTC.

This clonotype was observed many times. The rearrangement uses TRBV19 and TRBJ2-1; 9 bases fit TRBD2. Germline V CDR1 and CDR2: LNHDA, SQIVND (reference sequence). The CDR3 totals 19 residues. The ends lost 1 base at V and 0 bases at J; junction bases unmatched: 10. The CDR3 sequence is CASSIGGLAGWNSYNEQFF. Here the CDR3 DNA reads TGTGCCAGTAGTATAGGGGGGCTAGCGGGGTGGAACTCCTACAATGAGCAGTTCTTC.

This rearrangement joins TRBV2 to TRBJ2-7; D is undetermined. Germline V gene sequence: CDR1 SNHLY, CDR2 FYNNEI. CDR3 length: 12 amino acids. Trimming removed 6 bases from V and 4 bases from J, with 10 bases in between. This chain's CDR3 is CASSESTYEQYF. The CDR3 coding sequence is TGTGCCAGCAGCGAAAGTACGTACGAGCAGTACTTC.

This clonotype was seen ten or more times. The rearrangement joins TRBV4-2 to TRBJ1-6, with D tentatively TRBD1 (5 bases). CDR3 length equals 18 residues. Trimming removed 0 bases from V and 7 bases from J, with 19 bases in between. Germline V gene sequence: CDR1 LGHNA, CDR2 YNFKEQ. CDR3 DNA sequence: TGTGCCAGCAGCCAAGAATCCCCCTACGGGGCTTCCAATTCACCCCTCCACTTT. It specifies CASSQESPYGASNSPLHF.

This chain connects TRBV7-9 to TRBJ2-7; D might be TRBD1 (6 bases). V was trimmed by 2 bases and J by 2 bases, leaving 10 bases between them. CDR3 length: 14 residues. CDR1 is SEHNR and CDR2 is FQNEAQ in the germline V gene (reference sequence). CDR3 coding DNA: TGTGCCAGCAGCTTACAAGAGGGGGCCTACGAGCAGTACTTC. It specifies CASSLQEGAYEQYF.

This clonotype was seen repeatedly, ten times or more. V is TRBV20-1 and J is TRBJ1-1, with 7 positions matching TRBD1. The CDR3 runs 15 residues. V shed 6 bases and J 0 bases; nucleotides not matched to a gene: 10. Germline V gene data show CDR1 as DFQATT and CDR2 as SNEGSKA (reference sequence). In DNA form, the CDR3 reads TGCAGTGCCCCGGAGGGGGCCGTAATGAACACTGAAGCTTTCTTT. It is translated as CSAPEGAVMNTEAFF.

The V call is TRBV7-9, the J call TRBJ2-1; D uncertain. The CDR3 sequence is 16 residues long. V was pared by 2 bases and J by 6 bases, with 17 bases between. Germline CDR1 and CDR2: SEHNR and FQNEAQ (reference sequence). CDR3 residues: CASSLYRTVTLNEQFF. CDR3 nucleotide sequence: TGTGCCAGCAGCTTATATCGGACGGTAACCCTCAATGAGCAGTTCTTC.